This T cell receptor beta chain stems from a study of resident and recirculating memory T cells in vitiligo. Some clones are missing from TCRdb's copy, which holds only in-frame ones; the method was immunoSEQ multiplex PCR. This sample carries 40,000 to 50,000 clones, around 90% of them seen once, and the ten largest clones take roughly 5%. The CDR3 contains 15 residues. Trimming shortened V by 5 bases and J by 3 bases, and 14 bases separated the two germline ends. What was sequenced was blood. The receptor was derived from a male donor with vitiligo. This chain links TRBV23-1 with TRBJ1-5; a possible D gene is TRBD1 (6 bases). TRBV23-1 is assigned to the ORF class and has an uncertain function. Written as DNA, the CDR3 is TGCGCCAGCAGTTGGATCCGGACAGCCAATCAGCCCCAGCATTTT. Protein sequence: CASSWIRTANQPQHF.